The T cell receptor (beta chain) under discussion was sequenced for a study of cytomegalovirus exposure and HLA in healthy donors. Turning to this clone: Its antigen is unidentified.

Use of 60 Vbeta and 13 Jbeta primers characterized the PCR. Some clones are missing from TCRdb's copy, which holds only in-frame ones; the method was immunoSEQ multiplex PCR. The table lists 130,000 or so clones, approximately 84% of them singletons, with less than 2% in the top ten. Study results and caveats: Certain sequence variants were highly shared and formed a cluster, and this cluster was likely a sequencing artifact. In an earlier analysis, about 87% or about 30%: the productive usage of most TCR beta V segments.

This CDR3 contains 13 residues. Germline assignment: CDR1 MNHEY and CDR2 SMNVEV (reference sequence). Trimming shortened V by 6 bases and J by 4 bases, and 13 bases separated the two germline ends. The sequence was collected from a woman aged 35 to 49 in good health and CMV-seronegative. Sample: PBMCs. This rearrangement joins TRBV27 to TRBJ2-7; D remains ambiguous. The CDR3 bases are TGTGCCAGCAGCTTCCTCGAGGAATACGAGCAGTACTTC. It codes for CASSFLEEYEQYF.